The 14 T cell receptor beta chains listed next were all sequenced from one sample in a study of identical twins. One entry per CDR3 protein, called by TCRdb with MiXCR from the 5' RACE reads. The sample lists about 890,000 distinct CDR3 sequences, about 12% occurring once. The data also belong to a second study, concerning yellow fever vaccine responses in identical twins.

Sequencing was carried out using PBMCs. These receptors were obtained from a woman under 30 in good health.

This clonotype was observed a few times. V and J are TRBV11-2 and TRBJ2-7; 9 bases map to TRBD1. The germline V gene has CDR1 SGHAT and CDR2 FQNNGV. With 5 bases clipped from V and 3 bases from J, the junction kept 11 bases outside the gene matches. CDR3 length equals 16 residues. CDR3 bases: TGTGCCAGCAGCCCTCAAGGAACAGGGGGCATCTACGAGCAGTACGTC. It codes for CASSPQGTGGIYEQYV.

This clonotype was picked up a small number of times. The V call is TRBV20-1, the J call TRBJ1-1; TRBD1 agrees at 9 bases. This CDR3 has 14 residues. Germline V gene sequence: CDR1 DFQATT, CDR2 SNEGSKA (reference sequence). Germline trimming cut 3 bases from V and 4 bases from J; bases unmatched to any gene: 6. This CDR3 reads CSARRGQGPTEAFF. The CDR3 DNA sequence: TGCAGTGCTAGGCGGGGACAGGGCCCCACTGAAGCTTTCTTT.

The gene calls are TRBV6-4 and TRBJ2-3, with D possibly being TRBD2 (6 bases). This CDR3 is built from 16 residues. Germline loops: CDR1 MRHNA, CDR2 SNTAGT. Trimming cost V 6 bases and J 2 bases, with 18 bases left between them. The CDR3 reads CASSRMGGQDTDTQYF. CDR3 DNA sequence: TGTGCCAGCAGCCGAATGGGAGGCCAGGACACAGATACGCAGTATTTT.

The rearrangement uses TRBV20-1 and TRBJ1-1, with no clear D. The CDR3 covers 15 residues. Germline loops: CDR1 DFQATT, CDR2 SNEGSKA (reference sequence). Trimming left V 1 base short and J 1 base short, with 13 bases between. CDR3 DNA sequence: TGCAGTGCTAGAGGTAATTACCCCAAGAACACTGAAGCTTTCTTT. The encoded protein is CSARGNYPKNTEAFF.

The rearrangement uses TRBV29-1 and TRBJ2-1; D gene uncertain. In germline, CDR1 is SQVTM, CDR2 ANQGSEA. This CDR3 has 15 residues. The germline V and J ends were trimmed by 5 bases and 2 bases, with 16 bases remaining between them. Written as DNA, the CDR3 is TGCAGCGTTCAAGGGTGGGCGGAAGCCTACAATGAGCAGTTCTTC. Protein product: CSVQGWAEAYNEQFF.

This clonotype was seen just once. The chain joins TRBV2 to TRBJ1-1; D is perhaps TRBD1 (6 bases). CDR3 length equals 16 residues. Germline V CDR1 and CDR2: SNHLY, FYNNEI. Trimming pared 0 bases from V and 1 base from J, leaving 12 bases between. CDR3 loop: CASSEARGRGNTEAFF. In nucleotides, the CDR3 is TGTGCCAGCAGTGAAGCGCGGGGCAGGGGGAACACTGAAGCTTTCTTT.

V usage is TRBV23-1 and J usage is TRBJ2-4, with D tentatively TRBD1 or TRBD2 (6 bases each). TRBV23-1 is an open reading frame whose function is uncertain. The ends were cut back, 3 bases at V and 3 bases at J, with 21 bases in the middle. The CDR3 is 18 residues long. CDR3 nucleotides: TGCGCCAGCAGTCACCCCGTGTACGGGGGCCAAGGCAAAAACATTCAGTACTTC. Translated: CASSHPVYGGQGKNIQYF.

This clonotype has a count of ten or more. The chain has TRBV3-1 and TRBJ2-3; D ambiguous. CDR3 length: 13 amino acids. Trimming took 4 bases from V and 4 from J, leaving 9 bases between them. Germline CDR1 and CDR2: LGHDT and YNNKEL (reference sequence). CDR3 in amino acids: CASSLTRADTQYF. CDR3 nucleotide sequence: TGTGCCAGCAGCCTGACCCGGGCAGATACGCAGTATTTT.

The chain couples TRBV21-1 to TRBJ1-5. TRBV21-1 is noted as a pseudogene. The CDR3 has 15 residues. CDR3 residues: CASSKAPRGNQPQHF. The DNA for the CDR3 is TGTGCCAGCAGCAAAGCCCCGAGGGGCAATCAGCCCCAGCATTTT.

This clonotype was picked up many times. The chain links TRBV12-3 or TRBV12-4 to TRBJ2-7; possible D gene TRBD2, 5 bases. This CDR3 has 13 residues. V lost 4 bases and J lost 6, with 13 bases in between. This CDR3 is CASSSSTEVEQYV. CDR3 bases: TGTGCCAGCAGTTCGTCCACGGAGGTCGAGCAGTACGTC.

The V call is TRBV6-5, the J call TRBJ1-1, with TRBD1 matching 7 bases. This CDR3 comprises 13 residues. The V and J ends lost 4 bases and 4 bases, in that order; junction bases with no gene match: 3. Germline V gene data show CDR1 as MNHEY and CDR2 as SVGAGI. CDR3 region: CASSWGTVTEAFF. The CDR3, as DNA: TGTGCCAGCAGTTGGGGGACAGTCACTGAAGCTTTCTTT.

The V gene is TRBV27, the J gene TRBJ2-1; D possibly uses TRBD1 or TRBD2 (5 bases each). Between the trimmed V and J ends, which lost 6 bases and 7 bases, there was a span of 16 bases. The CDR3 sequence is 14 residues long. Germline V gene lookup returns CDR1 MNHEY and CDR2 SMNVEV (reference sequence). CDR3 amino acids: CASSHRDLGNEQFF. CDR3 DNA sequence: TGTGCCAGCAGCCACCGGGACCTGGGGAATGAGCAGTTCTTC.

This clonotype has a handful of counts. The chain couples TRBV2 to TRBJ1-1, with no clear D. Trimming left V 3 bases short and J 4 bases short, with 15 bases between. The length of the CDR3 is 15 residues. CDR1 is SNHLY and CDR2 is FYNNEI in the germline V gene. CDR3 coding DNA: TGTGCCAGCAGTGAGGAACTGGGTTCAGGCACTGAAGCTTTCTTT. Protein product: CASSEELGSGTEAFF.

This clonotype has ten or more counts. The chain joins TRBV4-1 to TRBJ1-1, with 11 bases aligning to TRBD1. This CDR3 region has 15 residues. Trimming took 2 bases from V and 5 from J; bases not matched to a gene: 4. CDR1 is MGHRA and CDR2 is YSYEKL in the germline V gene. DNA of the CDR3: TGCGCCAGCAGCCAACACGGGACAGGGGGAACTGAAGCTTTCTTT. Encoded protein: CASSQHGTGGTEAFF.